This is a list of T cell receptor beta chains from one sample in a study of patients and donors after allogeneic stem cell transplantation. TCRdb analysed the RT-PCR reads with MiXCR anew, one entry per CDR3 protein. The profile shows about a million distinct CDR3 sequences, 15% to 20% of them singletons. Sequencing used blood, either unsorted or a sorted T cell fraction (not recorded which). These TCRs come from a human donor who was either an allogeneic HSCT recipient or a stem cell or donor lymphocyte infusion donor (not recorded which). It is not recorded whose cells these are; they may come from a transplant donor. The CDR3 runs from the conserved cysteine through the conserved F or W. The order of the fields is D gene, J gene, clone size, V gene, CDR3 DNA, CDR3 protein. The D gene is left open where the match is weak. Clone size is shown for a subset of rows, as once, few, many or a class of expanded clone.

TRBD2 | TRBJ2-7 | NA | TRBV30 | TGTGCCTGGCCGCCTAGCGGGATCTACGAGCAGTACTTC | CAWPPSGIYEQYF
NA | TRBJ2-3 | NA | TRBV15 | TGTGCCACCAGCGTTTTAGGTGATACGCAGTATTTT | CATSVLGDTQYF
NA | TRBJ2-3 | NA | TRBV7-9 | TGTGCCAGCTATAAGGCAGATACGCAGTATTTT | CASYKADTQYF
NA | TRBJ2-1 | few | TRBV20-1 | TGCAGTGCTAGAGATCGAACGGGGGAGAGTCAGTTCTTC | CSARDRTGESQFF
NA | TRBJ1-1 | few | TRBV7-2 | TGTGCCAGCAGCTTATGGGGGAGCGGGAACACTGAAGCTTTCTTT | CASSLWGSGNTEAFF
NA | TRBJ2-7 | few | TRBV3-1 | TGTGCCAGCAGCCAAGTGGGGGAGCAGTACTTC | CASSQVGEQYF
TRBD1 | TRBJ2-6 | NA | TRBV5-5 | TGTGCCAGCAGGCTTACAGGGGACTCTGGGGCCAACGTCCTGACTTTC | CASRLTGDSGANVLTF
NA | TRBJ2-3 | NA | TRBV6-2/TRBV6-3 | TGTGCCAGCAGTTCAGGACAGCCCTTGGGTACGCAGTATTTT | CASSSGQPLGTQYF
TRBD2 | TRBJ2-7 | few | TRBV20-1 | TGCAGTGCTAATTTGGGCGGGGGGGCGTTAGACGAGCAGTACTTC | CSANLGGGALDEQYF
NA | TRBJ2-1 | many | TRBV12-3/TRBV12-4 | TGTGCCAGCAGCCCGACATGGGCCTACAATGAGCAGTTCTTC | CASSPTWAYNEQFF
TRBD1 | TRBJ1-1 | few | TRBV20-1 | TGCAGTGCCTCTGACAGGGTATGGGGTAACACTGAAGCTTTCTTT | CSASDRVWGNTEAFF
NA | TRBJ2-5 | NA | TRBV20-1 | TGCAGTGCTGGGGGGAAGGAGACCCAGTACTTC | CSAGGKETQYF
NA | TRBJ2-7 | many | TRBV6-5 | TGTGCCAGCAGTTGGGCCCCCGAGTACGAGCAGTACTTC | CASSWAPEYEQYF
TRBD1 | TRBJ1-6 | NA | TRBV29-1 | TGCAGCGTTCAGGGGGACAGAGGCTCACCCCTCCACTTT | CSVQGDRGSPLHF
NA | TRBJ2-1 | few | TRBV5-1 | TGCGCCAGCAGCTTGGCCCGGGCAGCCTACAATGAGCAGTTCTTC | CASSLARAAYNEQFF
TRBD1 | TRBJ2-7 | NA | TRBV11-1 | TGTGCCAGCAGCTTAGATAGGGGGGGACAGGGGAGCTCCTACGAGCAGTACTTC | CASSLDRGGQGSSYEQYF
TRBD2 | TRBJ2-1 | few | TRBV2 | TGTGCCAGCAGAAACGGGGGGGCGGACAATGAGCAGTTCTTC | CASRNGGADNEQFF
TRBD1 | TRBJ1-2 | NA | TRBV6-1 | TGTGCCAGCAGCCTATTCCGGGACAGGGGGGGCTACACCTTC | CASSLFRDRGGYTF
TRBD1 | TRBJ1-2 | many | TRBV29-1 | TGCAGCGTTGGACAGGGTTACTATGGCTACACCTTC | CSVGQGYYGYTF
NA | TRBJ2-3 | NA | TRBV6-2/TRBV6-3 | TGTGCCAGCAGTTACTCAGAGGCGGATACGCAGTATTTT | CASSYSEADTQYF
NA | TRBJ1-1 | few | TRBV6-1 | TGTGCCAGCAGTCAAACGTGGAAGAACACTGAAGCTTTCTTT | CASSQTWKNTEAFF
NA | TRBJ2-1 | NA | TRBV27 | TGTGCCAGCAGTTTGTCCACCCCGGGGTACTACAATGAGCAGTTCTTC | CASSLSTPGYYNEQFF
TRBD1 | TRBJ1-2 | few | TRBV7-9 | TGTGCCAGCAGAAGACAGGGTGAAGGCCATGGCTACACCTTC | CASRRQGEGHGYTF
TRBD2 | TRBJ2-7 | many | TRBV5-1 | TGCGCCAGCAGCCCCCCGGGTAGCGGGAGAGTCTACGAGCAGTACTTC | CASSPPGSGRVYEQYF
NA | TRBJ1-1 | few | TRBV12-3/TRBV12-4 | TGTGCCAGCAGTTTTGACCTTGTGAAAGGGGTCACTGAAGCTTTCTTT | CASSFDLVKGVTEAFF
TRBD1 | TRBJ2-5 | few | TRBV5-1 | TGCGCCAGCATCCACAGGGGTGACCAAGAGACCCAGTACTTC | CASIHRGDQETQYF
NA | TRBJ2-2 | few | TRBV7-2 | TGTGCCAGCAGCCGTAGTAACCTTGGGGAGCTGTTTTTT | CASSRSNLGELFF
NA | TRBJ2-7 | NA | TRBV18 | TGTGCCAGCTCACGGGGGACGGGAGCGGGCTACGAGCAGTACTTC | CASSRGTGAGYEQYF
NA | TRBJ2-1 | NA | TRBV11-3 | TGTGCCAGCAGCTTAGTTCAGTATGAGCAGTTCTTC | CASSLVQYEQFF
NA | TRBJ2-3 | NA | TRBV29-1 | TGCAGCGTTGAACTGTCGGCGGATACGCAGTATTTT | CSVELSADTQYF
NA | TRBJ1-5 | few | TRBV27 | TGTGCCAGCCGGCATCGGCTTGGGAAGAAAAATCAGCCCCAGCATTTT | CASRHRLGKKNQPQHF
NA | TRBJ1-1 | few | TRBV20-1 | TGCAGTGCTAGGAGGGAATTGGTCACTGAAGCTTTCTTT | CSARRELVTEAFF